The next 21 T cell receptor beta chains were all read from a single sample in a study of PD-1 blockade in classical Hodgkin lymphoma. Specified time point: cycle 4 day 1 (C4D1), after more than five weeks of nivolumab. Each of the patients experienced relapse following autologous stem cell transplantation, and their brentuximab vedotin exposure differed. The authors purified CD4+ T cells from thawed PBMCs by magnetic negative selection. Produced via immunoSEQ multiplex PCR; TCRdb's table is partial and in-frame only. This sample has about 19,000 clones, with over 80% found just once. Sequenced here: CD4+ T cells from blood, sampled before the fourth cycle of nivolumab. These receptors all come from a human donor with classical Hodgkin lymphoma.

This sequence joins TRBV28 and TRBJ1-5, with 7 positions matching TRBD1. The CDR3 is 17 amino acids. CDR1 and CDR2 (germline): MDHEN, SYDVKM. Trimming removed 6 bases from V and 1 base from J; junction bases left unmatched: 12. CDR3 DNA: TGTGCCAGCAGCGATCCTACAGGGGCGGGGAGCAATCAGCCCCAGCATTTT. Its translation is CASSDPTGAGSNQPQHF.

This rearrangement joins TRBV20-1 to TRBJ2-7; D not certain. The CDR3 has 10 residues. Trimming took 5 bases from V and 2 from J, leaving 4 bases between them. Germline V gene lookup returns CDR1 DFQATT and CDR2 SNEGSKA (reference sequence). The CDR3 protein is CSAVTYEQYF. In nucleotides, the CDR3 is TGCAGTGCTGTAACCTACGAGCAGTACTTC.

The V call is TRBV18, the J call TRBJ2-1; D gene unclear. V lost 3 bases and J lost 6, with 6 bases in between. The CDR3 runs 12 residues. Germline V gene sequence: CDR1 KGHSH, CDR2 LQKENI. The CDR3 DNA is TGTGCCAGCTCACCCTTTAGCAATGAGCAGTTCTTC. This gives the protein CASSPFSNEQFF.

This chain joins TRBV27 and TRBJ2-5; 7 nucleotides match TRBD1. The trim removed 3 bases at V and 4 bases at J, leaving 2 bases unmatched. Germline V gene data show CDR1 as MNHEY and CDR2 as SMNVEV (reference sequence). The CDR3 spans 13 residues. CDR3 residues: CASSFRQGETQYF. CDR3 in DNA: TGTGCCAGCAGTTTTAGACAGGGAGAGACCCAGTACTTC.

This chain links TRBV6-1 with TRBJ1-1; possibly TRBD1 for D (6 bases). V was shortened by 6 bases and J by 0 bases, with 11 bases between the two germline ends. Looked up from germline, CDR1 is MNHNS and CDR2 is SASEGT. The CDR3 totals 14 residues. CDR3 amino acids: CASRGSGVNTEAFF. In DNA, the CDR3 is TGTGCCAGCAGGGGGTCAGGGGTGAACACTGAAGCTTTCTTT.

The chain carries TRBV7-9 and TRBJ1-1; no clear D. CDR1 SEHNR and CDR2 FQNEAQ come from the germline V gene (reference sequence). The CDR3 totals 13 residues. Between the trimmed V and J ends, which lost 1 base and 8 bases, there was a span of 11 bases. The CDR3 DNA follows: TGTGCCAGCAGCTTAGTTTCGGGTGCAGAAGCTTTCTTT. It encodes CASSLVSGAEAFF.

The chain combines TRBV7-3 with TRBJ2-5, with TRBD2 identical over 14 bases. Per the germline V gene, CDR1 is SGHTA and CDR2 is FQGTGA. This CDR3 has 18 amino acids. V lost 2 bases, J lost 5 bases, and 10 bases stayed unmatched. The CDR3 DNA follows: TGTGCCAGCAGCTTACCGGGACTAGCGGGAGCGGATGGGGAGACCCAGTACTTC. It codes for CASSLPGLAGADGETQYF.

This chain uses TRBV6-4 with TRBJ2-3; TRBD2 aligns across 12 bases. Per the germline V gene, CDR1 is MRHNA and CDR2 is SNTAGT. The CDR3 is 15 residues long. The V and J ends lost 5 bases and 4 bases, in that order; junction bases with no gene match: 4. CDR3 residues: CASSMTSGSADTQYF. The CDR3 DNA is TGTGCCAGCAGTATGACTAGCGGGAGCGCAGATACGCAGTATTTT.

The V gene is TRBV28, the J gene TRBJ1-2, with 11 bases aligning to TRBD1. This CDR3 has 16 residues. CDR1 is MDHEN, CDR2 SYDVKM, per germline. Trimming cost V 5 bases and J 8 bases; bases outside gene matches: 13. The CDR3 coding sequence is TGTGCCAGCAGTCCCCAGAGTTGGACAGGGGGCTCAGGCTACACCTTC. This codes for CASSPQSWTGGSGYTF.

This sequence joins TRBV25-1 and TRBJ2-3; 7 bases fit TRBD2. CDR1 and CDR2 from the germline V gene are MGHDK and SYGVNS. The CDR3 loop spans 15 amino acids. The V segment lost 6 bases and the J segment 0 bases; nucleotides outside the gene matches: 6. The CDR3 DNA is TGTGCCAGCAGCACGGGGGGACTAAGCACAGATACGCAGTATTTT. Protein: CASSTGGLSTDTQYF. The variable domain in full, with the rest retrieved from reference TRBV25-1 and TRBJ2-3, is EADIYQTPRYLVIGTGKKITLECSQTMGHDKMYWYQQDPGMELHLIHYSYGVNSTEKGDLSSESTVSRIRTEHFPLTLESARPSHTSQYLCASSTGGLSTDTQYFGPGTRLTVL.

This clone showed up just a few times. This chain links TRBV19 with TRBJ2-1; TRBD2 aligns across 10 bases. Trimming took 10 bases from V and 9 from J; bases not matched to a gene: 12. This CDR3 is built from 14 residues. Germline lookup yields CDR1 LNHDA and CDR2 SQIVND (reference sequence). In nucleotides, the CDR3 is TGTGCCACCAGAATAGCGGGAGGATCGGGTGAGCAGTTCTTC. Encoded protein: CATRIAGGSGEQFF.

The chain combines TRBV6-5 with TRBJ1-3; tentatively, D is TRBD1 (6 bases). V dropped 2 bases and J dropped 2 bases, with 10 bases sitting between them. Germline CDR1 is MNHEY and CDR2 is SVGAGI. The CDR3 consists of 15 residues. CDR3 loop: CASSYGTGTGNTIYF. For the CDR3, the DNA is TGTGCCAGCAGTTACGGAACAGGGACTGGAAACACCATATATTTT.

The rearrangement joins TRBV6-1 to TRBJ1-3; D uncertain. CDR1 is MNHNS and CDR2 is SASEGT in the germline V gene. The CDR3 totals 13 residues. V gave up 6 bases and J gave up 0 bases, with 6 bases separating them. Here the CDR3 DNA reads TGTGCCAGCAGCCAAAGCTCTGGAAACACCATATATTTT. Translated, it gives CASSQSSGNTIYF.

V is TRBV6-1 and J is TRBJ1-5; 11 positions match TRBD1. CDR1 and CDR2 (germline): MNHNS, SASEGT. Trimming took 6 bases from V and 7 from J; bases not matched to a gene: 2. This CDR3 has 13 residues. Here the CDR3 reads CASSGTGGQPQHF. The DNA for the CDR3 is TGTGCCAGCAGCGGGACAGGGGGACAGCCCCAGCATTTT.

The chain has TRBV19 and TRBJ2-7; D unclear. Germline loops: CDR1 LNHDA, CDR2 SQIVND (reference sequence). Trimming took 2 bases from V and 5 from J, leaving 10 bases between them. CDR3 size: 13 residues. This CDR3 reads CASSITYRNEQYF. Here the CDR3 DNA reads TGTGCCAGTAGTATAACTTACCGGAACGAGCAGTACTTC.

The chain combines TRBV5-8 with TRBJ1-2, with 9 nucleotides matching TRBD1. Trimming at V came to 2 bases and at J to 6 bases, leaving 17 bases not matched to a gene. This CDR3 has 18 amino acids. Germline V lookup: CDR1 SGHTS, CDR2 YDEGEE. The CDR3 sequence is CASSLKTGQGALSHGYTF. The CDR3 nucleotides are TGTGCCAGCAGCTTAAAGACGGGACAGGGAGCCCTTTCCCATGGCTACACCTTC.

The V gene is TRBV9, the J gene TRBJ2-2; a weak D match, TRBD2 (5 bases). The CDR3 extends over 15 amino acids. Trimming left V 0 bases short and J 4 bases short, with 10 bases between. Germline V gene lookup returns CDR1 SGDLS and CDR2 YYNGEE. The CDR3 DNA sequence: TGTGCCAGCAGCGTAGCTGTGGGAGTCACCGGGGAGCTGTTTTTT. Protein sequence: CASSVAVGVTGELFF.

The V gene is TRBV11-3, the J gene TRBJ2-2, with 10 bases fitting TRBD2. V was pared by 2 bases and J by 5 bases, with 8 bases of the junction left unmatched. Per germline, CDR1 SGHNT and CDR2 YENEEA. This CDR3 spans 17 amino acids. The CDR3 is CASSLSLAGVYTGELFF. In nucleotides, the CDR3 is TGTGCCAGCAGCTTAAGCCTAGCGGGAGTTTATACCGGGGAGCTGTTTTTT.

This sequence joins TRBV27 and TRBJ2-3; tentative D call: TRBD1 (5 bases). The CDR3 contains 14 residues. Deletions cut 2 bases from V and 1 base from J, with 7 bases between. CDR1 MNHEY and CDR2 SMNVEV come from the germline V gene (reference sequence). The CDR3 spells CASSLDRGTDTQYF. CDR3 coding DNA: TGTGCCAGCAGTTTAGACAGAGGCACAGATACGCAGTATTTT.

CDR3 in DNA: TGCAGCGTCATTGCCGGGACAGGAGTCACAGATACGCAGTATTTT. Translating it yields CSVIAGTGVTDTQYF. The V and J genes are TRBV29-1 and TRBJ2-3, with 8 positions matching TRBD1. The germline gives CDR1 SQVTM, CDR2 ANQGSEA. CDR3 length: 15 amino acids. Losses at the gene ends were 6 bases for V and 2 bases for J; bases not matched to a gene: 10.

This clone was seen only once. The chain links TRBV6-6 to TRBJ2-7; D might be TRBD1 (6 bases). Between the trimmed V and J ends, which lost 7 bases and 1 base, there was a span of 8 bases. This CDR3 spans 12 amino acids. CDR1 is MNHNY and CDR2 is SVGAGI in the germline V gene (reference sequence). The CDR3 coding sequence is TGTGCCAGCAAAGGGGGTTCCTACGAGCAGTACTTC. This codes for CASKGGSYEQYF.